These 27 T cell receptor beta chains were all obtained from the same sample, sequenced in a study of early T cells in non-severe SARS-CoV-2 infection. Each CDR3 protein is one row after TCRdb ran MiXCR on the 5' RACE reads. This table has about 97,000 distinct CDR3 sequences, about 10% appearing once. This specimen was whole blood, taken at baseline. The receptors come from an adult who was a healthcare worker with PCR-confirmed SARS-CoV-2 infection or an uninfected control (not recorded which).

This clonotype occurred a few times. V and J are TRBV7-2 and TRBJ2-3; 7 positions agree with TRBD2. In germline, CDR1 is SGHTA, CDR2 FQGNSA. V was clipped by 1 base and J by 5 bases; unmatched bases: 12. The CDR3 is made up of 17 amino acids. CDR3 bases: TGTGCCAGCAGCTTAGTTTGGTCGGGGGGTATTGGAGATACGCAGTATTTT. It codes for CASSLVWSGGIGDTQYF.

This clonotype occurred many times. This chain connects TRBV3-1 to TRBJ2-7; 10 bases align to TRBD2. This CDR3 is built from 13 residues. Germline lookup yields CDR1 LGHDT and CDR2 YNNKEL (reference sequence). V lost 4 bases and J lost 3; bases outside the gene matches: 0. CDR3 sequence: CASSRTSGYEQYF. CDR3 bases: TGTGCCAGCAGCCGGACTAGCGGCTACGAGCAGTACTTC.

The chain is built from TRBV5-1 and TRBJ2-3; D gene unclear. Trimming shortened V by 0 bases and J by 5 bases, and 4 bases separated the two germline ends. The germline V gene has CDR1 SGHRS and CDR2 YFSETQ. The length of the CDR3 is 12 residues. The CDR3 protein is CASSLGVDTQYF. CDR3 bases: TGCGCCAGCAGCTTGGGCGTAGATACGCAGTATTTT. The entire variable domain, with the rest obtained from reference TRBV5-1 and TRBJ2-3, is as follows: KAGVTQTPRYLIKTRGQQVTLSCSPISGHRSVSWYQQTPGQGLQFLFEYFSETQRNKGNFPGRFSGRQFSNSRSEMNVSTLELGDSALYLCASSLGVDTQYFGPGTRLTVL.

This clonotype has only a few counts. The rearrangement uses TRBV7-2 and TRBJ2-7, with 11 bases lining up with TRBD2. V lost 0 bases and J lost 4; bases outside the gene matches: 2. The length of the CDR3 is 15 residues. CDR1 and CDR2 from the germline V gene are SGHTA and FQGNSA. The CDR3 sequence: CASSLATSGAYEQYF. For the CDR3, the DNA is TGTGCCAGCAGCTTAGCGACTAGCGGGGCATACGAGCAGTACTTC.

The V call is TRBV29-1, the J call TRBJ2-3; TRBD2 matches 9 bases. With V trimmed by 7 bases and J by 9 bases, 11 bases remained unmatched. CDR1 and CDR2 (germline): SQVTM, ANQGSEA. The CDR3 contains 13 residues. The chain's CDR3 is CSDGGLAGLTQYF. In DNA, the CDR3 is TGCAGCGATGGGGGCCTAGCGGGACTCACGCAGTATTTT.

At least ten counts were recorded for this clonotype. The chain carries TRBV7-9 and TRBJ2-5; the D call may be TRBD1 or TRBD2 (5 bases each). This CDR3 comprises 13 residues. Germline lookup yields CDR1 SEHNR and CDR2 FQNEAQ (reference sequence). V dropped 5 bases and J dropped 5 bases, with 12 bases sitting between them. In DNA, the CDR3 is TGTGCCAGCAGCCGGGACCAGAGGGAGACCCAGTACTTC. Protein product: CASSRDQRETQYF.

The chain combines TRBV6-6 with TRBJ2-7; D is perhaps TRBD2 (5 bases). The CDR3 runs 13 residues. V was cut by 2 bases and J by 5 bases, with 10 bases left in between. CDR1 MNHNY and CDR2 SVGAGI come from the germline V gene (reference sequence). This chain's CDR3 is CASSYGSGDEQYF. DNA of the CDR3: TGTGCCAGCAGTTACGGTTCCGGGGACGAGCAGTACTTC.

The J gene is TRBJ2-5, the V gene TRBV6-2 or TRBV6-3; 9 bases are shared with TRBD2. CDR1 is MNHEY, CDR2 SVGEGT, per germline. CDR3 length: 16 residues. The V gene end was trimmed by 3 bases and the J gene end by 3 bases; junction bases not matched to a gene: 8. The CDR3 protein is CASSYKREALEETQYF. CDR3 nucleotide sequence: TGTGCCAGCAGTTATAAGCGGGAGGCCCTTGAAGAGACCCAGTACTTC.

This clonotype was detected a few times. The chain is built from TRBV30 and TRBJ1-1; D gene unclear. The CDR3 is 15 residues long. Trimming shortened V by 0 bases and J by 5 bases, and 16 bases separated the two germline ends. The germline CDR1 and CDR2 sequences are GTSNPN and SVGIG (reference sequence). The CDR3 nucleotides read TGTGCCTGGAGTGTAGAGCCTCGGGAGTCAACTGAAGCTTTCTTT. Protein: CAWSVEPRESTEAFF.

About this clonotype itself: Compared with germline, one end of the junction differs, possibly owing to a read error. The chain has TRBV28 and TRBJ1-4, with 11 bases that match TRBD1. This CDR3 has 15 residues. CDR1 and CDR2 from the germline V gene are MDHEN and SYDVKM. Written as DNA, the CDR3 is TGTGCCAGCTGCGGACAGGGGGCAACTAATGAAAATCTGTTTTTT. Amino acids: CASCGQGATNENLFF.

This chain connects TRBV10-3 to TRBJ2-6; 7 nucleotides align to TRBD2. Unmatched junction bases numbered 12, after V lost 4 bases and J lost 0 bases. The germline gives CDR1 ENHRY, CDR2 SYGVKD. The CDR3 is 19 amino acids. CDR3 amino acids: CAISGSASGLLSGANVLTF. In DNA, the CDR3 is TGTGCCATCAGTGGATCGGCTAGCGGTTTACTCTCTGGGGCCAACGTCCTGACTTTC.

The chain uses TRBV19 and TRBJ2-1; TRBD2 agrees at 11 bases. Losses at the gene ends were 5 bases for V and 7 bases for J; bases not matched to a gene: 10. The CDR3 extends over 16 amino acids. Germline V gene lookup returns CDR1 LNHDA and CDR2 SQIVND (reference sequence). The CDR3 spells CASSALTSGIVNEQFF. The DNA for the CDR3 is TGTGCCAGTAGTGCCCTGACTAGCGGGATTGTGAATGAGCAGTTCTTC.

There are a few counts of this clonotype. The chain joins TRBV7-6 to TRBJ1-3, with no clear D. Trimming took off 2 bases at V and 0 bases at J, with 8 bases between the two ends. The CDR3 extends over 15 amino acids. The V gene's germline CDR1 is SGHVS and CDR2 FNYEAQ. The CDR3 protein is CASSLSLSSGNTIYF. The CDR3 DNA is TGTGCCAGCAGCTTAAGCCTTAGCTCTGGAAACACCATATATTTT.

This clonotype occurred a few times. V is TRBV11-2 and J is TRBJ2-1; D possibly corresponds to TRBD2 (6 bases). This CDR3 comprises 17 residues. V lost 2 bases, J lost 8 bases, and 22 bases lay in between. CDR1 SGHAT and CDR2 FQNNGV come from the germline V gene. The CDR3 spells CASSLYPPGLLGDEQFF. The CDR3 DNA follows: TGTGCCAGCAGCTTATACCCCCCGGGACTCCTAGGGGATGAGCAGTTCTTC.

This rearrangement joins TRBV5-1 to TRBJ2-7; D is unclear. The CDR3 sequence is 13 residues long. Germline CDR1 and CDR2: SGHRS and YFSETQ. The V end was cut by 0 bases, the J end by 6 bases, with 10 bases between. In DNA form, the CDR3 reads TGCGCCAGCAGCTTGGACGCAGCCTGCGAGCAGTACTTC. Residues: CASSLDAACEQYF.

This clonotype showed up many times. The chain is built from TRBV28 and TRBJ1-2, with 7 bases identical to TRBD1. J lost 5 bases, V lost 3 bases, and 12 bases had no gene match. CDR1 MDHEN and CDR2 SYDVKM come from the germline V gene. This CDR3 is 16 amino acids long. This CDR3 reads CASSFAHLTGLYGYTF. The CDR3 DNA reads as TGTGCCAGCAGTTTCGCCCACCTGACAGGGTTATATGGCTACACCTTC.

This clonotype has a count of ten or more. The CDR3 protein is CASSKVARAGLAGGGDTQYF. The CDR3 DNA sequence: TGTGCCAGCAGCAAAGTGGCCAGAGCGGGACTAGCGGGAGGCGGAGATACGCAGTATTTT. This chain uses TRBV21-1 with TRBJ2-3; TRBD2 is the table's D call, not checked against the DNA. TRBV21-1 is a pseudogene locus. This CDR3 has 20 residues.

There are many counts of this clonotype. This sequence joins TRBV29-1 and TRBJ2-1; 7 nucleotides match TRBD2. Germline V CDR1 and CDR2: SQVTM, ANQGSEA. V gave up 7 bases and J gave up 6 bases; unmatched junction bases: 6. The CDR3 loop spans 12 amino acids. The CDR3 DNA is TGCAGCGAAAGGGAGGGACCCAATGAGCAGTTCTTC. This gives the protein CSEREGPNEQFF.

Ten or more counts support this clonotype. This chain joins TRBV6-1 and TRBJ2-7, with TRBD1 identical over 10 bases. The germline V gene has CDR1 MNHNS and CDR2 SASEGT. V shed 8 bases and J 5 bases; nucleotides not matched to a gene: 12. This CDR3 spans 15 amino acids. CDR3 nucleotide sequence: TGTGCCAGCCAATCCCTTGACAGGGGGCCCCACGAGCAGTACTTC. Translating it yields CASQSLDRGPHEQYF.

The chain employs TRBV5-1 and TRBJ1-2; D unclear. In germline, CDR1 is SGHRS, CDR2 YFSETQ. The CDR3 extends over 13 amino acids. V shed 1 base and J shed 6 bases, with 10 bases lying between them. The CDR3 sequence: CASSLSRENGYTF. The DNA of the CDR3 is TGCGCCAGCAGCTTGTCCCGGGAGAATGGCTACACCTTC. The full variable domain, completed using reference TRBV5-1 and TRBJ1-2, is KAGVTQTPRYLIKTRGQQVTLSCSPISGHRSVSWYQQTPGQGLQFLFEYFSETQRNKGNFPGRFSGRQFSNSRSEMNVSTLELGDSALYLCASSLSRENGYTFGSGTRLTVV.

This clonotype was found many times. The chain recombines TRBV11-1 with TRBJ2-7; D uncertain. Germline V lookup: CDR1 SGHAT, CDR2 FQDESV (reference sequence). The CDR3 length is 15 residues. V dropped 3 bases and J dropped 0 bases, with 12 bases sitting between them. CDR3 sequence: CASSLGSALSYEQYF. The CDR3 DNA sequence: TGTGCCAGCAGCTTGGGGTCAGCTCTCTCCTACGAGCAGTACTTC.

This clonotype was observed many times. The CDR3 DNA sequence: TGTGCCAGCAGTGAAGGGACCGTCGCCTATGGCTACACCTTC. Translating gives CASSEGTVAYGYTF. This rearrangement joins TRBV6-1 to TRBJ1-2, with D unclear. V was clipped by 1 base and J by 4 bases, with 10 bases between them. This CDR3 has 14 amino acids. CDR1 and CDR2 from the germline V gene are MNHNS and SASEGT.

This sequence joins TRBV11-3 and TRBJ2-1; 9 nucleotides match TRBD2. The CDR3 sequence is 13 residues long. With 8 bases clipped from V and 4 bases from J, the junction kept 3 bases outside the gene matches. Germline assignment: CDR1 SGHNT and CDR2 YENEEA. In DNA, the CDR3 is TGTGCCAGCGGAGCGGGAGGTTACAATGAGCAGTTCTTC. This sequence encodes CASGAGGYNEQFF.

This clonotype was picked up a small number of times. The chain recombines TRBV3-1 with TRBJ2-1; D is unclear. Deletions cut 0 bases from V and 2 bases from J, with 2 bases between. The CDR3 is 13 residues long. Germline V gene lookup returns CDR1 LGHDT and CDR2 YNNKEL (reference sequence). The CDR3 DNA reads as TGTGCCAGCAGCCAAGACACCTACAATGAGCAGTTCTTC. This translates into CASSQDTYNEQFF.

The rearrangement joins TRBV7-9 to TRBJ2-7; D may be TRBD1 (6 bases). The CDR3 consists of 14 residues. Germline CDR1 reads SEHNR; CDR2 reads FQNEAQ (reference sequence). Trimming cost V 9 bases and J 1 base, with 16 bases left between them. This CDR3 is CASPPQGKSYEQYF. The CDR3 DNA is TGTGCCAGTCCCCCCCAGGGGAAGTCCTACGAGCAGTACTTC.

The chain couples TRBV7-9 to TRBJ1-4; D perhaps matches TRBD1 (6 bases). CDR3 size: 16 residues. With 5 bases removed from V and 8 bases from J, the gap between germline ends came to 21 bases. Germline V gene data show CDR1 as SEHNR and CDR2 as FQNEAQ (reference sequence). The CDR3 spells CASSPDRGGIEEKLFF. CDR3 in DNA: TGTGCCAGCAGCCCGGACCGGGGGGGCATCGAAGAAAAACTGTTTTTT.

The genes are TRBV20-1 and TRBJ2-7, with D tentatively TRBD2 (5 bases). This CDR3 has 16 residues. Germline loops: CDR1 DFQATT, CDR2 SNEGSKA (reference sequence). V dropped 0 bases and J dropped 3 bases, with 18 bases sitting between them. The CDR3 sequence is CSARDDSGLRGYEQYF. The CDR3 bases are TGCAGTGCTAGAGATGACTCCGGACTTCGAGGCTACGAGCAGTACTTC.